Listed here are 11 T cell receptor beta chains from one sample, sequenced in a study of immune characterization of retroperitoneal liposarcoma (dated by TCRdb to about 2019). Library preparation used PCR. For sequencing, a NextSeq 500 was employed. The public reads were run again by TCRdb, first through fastp at Q25 and then through MiXCR, and only productive beta chains were kept. Identical CDR3 proteins give one entry, which carries the most common genes and DNA. This sample gives around 13,000 distinct CDR3 sequences in total; over 45% of them show up just once. The top ten clones comprise 10% to 15% of the sample. The sequenced sample was tumor tissue. All receptors derive from a female donor with retroperitoneal liposarcoma.

In this sample, this clonotype turned up a few times. The chain employs TRBV6-1 and TRBJ1-4, with TRBD1 identical over 11 bases. The CDR3 covers 15 residues. CDR1 is MNHNS and CDR2 is SASEGT in the germline V gene. V shed 2 bases and J 8 bases; nucleotides not matched to a gene: 4. In DNA form, the CDR3 reads TGTGCCAGCAGTGAAAGGACAGGGGGCGCGGAAAAACTGTTTTTT. It specifies CASSERTGGAEKLFF.

This clonotype was detected a few times. This rearrangement joins TRBV7-2 to TRBJ1-4; no definite D call. V was clipped by 3 bases and J by 1 base, with 6 bases between them. The length of the CDR3 is 14 residues. Germline loops: CDR1 SGHTA, CDR2 FQGNSA. Here the CDR3 DNA reads TGTGCCAGCAGCTTTAGTAGAACTAATGAAAAACTGTTTTTT. The encoded protein is CASSFSRTNEKLFF. The variable domain in full, completed from reference TRBV7-2 and TRBJ1-4, reads GAGVSQSPSNKVTEKGKDVELRCDPISGHTALYWYRQSLGQGLEFLIYFQGNSAPDKSGLPSDRFSAERTGGSVSTLTIQRTQQEDSAVYLCASSFSRTNEKLFFGSGTQLSVL.

The chain joins TRBV25-1 to TRBJ1-1; TRBD1 matches at 9 bases. V shed 5 bases and J 6 bases; nucleotides not matched to a gene: 1. The CDR3 contains 12 residues. The germline gives CDR1 MGHDK, CDR2 SYGVNS. In DNA, the CDR3 is TGTGCCAGCAGTACAGGGGGCTCTGAAGCTTTCTTT. This sequence encodes CASSTGGSEAFF. The whole variable domain, remainder taken from reference TRBV25-1 and TRBJ1-1, is EADIYQTPRYLVIGTGKKITLECSQTMGHDKMYWYQQDPGMELHLIHYSYGVNSTEKGDLSSESTVSRIRTEHFPLTLESARPSHTSQYLCASSTGGSEAFFGQGTRLTVV.

This sequence joins TRBV6-8 and TRBJ1-6; 9 bases are shared with TRBD1. Germline V gives CDR1 MNHGY, CDR2 SAAAGT. The junction had 7 bases not matched to a gene; V was cut back by 6 bases and J by 7 bases. There are 15 residues in the CDR3. The DNA for the CDR3 is TGTGCCAGCAGGACTGGACAGGGGTCAAATTCACCCCTCCACTTT. Translated, it gives CASRTGQGSNSPLHF.

V and J are TRBV10-3 and TRBJ2-1; 10 bases agree with TRBD2. Germline CDR1 and CDR2: ENHRY and SYGVKD. The CDR3 has 14 residues. V trimming: 10 bases; J trimming: 5 bases; junction bases outside the gene matches: 8. The CDR3 nucleotides are TGTGCCACCGGGGGGACTAGCGTCAACAATGAGCAGTTCTTC. Amino acid sequence: CATGGTSVNNEQFF.

This clonotype showed up just a few times. This chain joins TRBV24-1 and TRBJ2-7, with TRBD2 identical over 7 bases. Per the germline V gene, CDR1 is KGHDR and CDR2 is SFDVKD. V was pared by 3 bases and J by 7 bases, with 14 bases of the junction left unmatched. CDR3 length: 16 residues. CDR3 DNA: TGTGCCACCAGTGATCGTGCGGGAGCGGCCTACAATGAGCAGTACTTC. As protein: CATSDRAGAAYNEQYF.

This clonotype was counted a few times. The chain carries TRBV6-1 and TRBJ2-3, with D possibly being TRBD2 (5 bases). V gave up 6 bases and J gave up 8 bases, with 15 bases separating them. The CDR3 covers 13 residues. Germline V CDR1 and CDR2: MNHNS, SASEGT. As DNA, the CDR3 is TGTGCCAGCAGGAGGGCGGAAACCCCTACGCAGTATTTT. It specifies CASRRAETPTQYF.

As to this clonotype: A junction end diverges from the germline sequence, so it may reflect a read error. This chain links TRBV12-3 or TRBV12-4 with TRBJ2-5, with D possibly matching TRBD2 (6 bases). The CDR3 has 16 amino acids. The CDR3 DNA is TGTGCAAGCAGCCGTAATAGCGGAAGCTCCTACAATGAGCAGTACTTC. Translated, it gives CASSRNSGSSYNEQYF.

V and J are TRBV6-8 and TRBJ2-5, with 7 nucleotides matching TRBD1. Germline V gene data show CDR1 as MNHGY and CDR2 as SAAAGT. The CDR3 contains 14 residues. V trimming: 6 bases; J trimming: 3 bases; junction bases outside the gene matches: 7. CDR3 DNA: TGTGCCAGCAGAGTGACAGGGTGGGAAGAGACCCAGTACTTC. Protein: CASRVTGWEETQYF.

The chain couples TRBV12-3 or TRBV12-4 to TRBJ2-7; 8 nucleotides agree with TRBD2. CDR3 length: 14 residues. The V and J ends lost 11 bases and 4 bases, in that order; junction bases with no gene match: 13. This CDR3 reads CASLGRGGGYEQYF. CDR3 nucleotide sequence: TGTGCCTCGCTCGGGAGGGGGGGCGGGTACGAGCAGTACTTC.

The chain couples TRBV11-1 to TRBJ2-1; D not resolved. Germline CDR1 reads SGHAT; CDR2 reads FQDESV (reference sequence). Trimming removed 5 bases from V and 6 bases from J, with 14 bases in between. This CDR3 has 14 amino acids. The CDR3 bases are TGTGCCAGCAGCGGAAGACGGCGAAGCAATGAGCAGTTCTTC. Residues: CASSGRRRSNEQFF.